The present T cell receptor (beta chain) was sequenced within a study of OX40 agonist ivuxolimab in advanced cancers. As for the study more broadly: Ivuxolimab was a fully human IgG2 agonistic monoclonal antibody targeting the costimulatory receptor OX40 (CD134). In the dose-escalation cohort, roughly four fifths of patients were male, and the mean age was roughly 60 years, with a range of 23 to 79. Intravenous ivuxolimab was administered to patients every 2 weeks at six dose levels: 0.01, 0.1, 0.3, 1.5, 3 and 10 mg/kg. Peripheral TCRbeta sequencing aimed to test whether ivuxolimab altered TCR sequence diversity and caused clonal T-cell expansion. Of the approximately 54 dose-escalation patients, hepatocellular carcinoma was present in around 20, melanoma in roughly 15, renal cell carcinoma in 9 and head and neck cancer in 9. Prior anti-PD-1, anti-PD-L1 or anti-CTLA-4 therapy was permitted, and checkpoint inhibitors had been received by more than 35% of dose-escalation patients. The paper covers the monotherapy dose-escalation part of the phase I ivuxolimab trial, which included N of about 50 patients. Partial responses occurred in three dose-escalation patients, of whom one had hepatocellular carcinoma and two had cutaneous melanoma.

The trial excluded patients who had a history of autoimmune disease or who were on systemic immunosuppression. In every dose cohort, peripheral blood was drawn for TCR sequencing at baseline, cycle 4 day 1, and cycle 7 day 1. Samples came from an open-label, multicenter, first-in-human phase I dose-escalation trial of ivuxolimab. The trial enrolled adults with locally advanced or metastatic head and neck squamous cell, hepatocellular, melanoma or renal cell carcinoma. Before TCR sequencing, CD4+ T cells and CD8+ T cells from peripheral blood were sorted into separate populations. Paper-wide results and their limitations: Clonal expansion of both CD4+ and CD8+ blood T cells was observed from baseline to week 6 at doses 0.1 to 3.0 mg/kg. Low levels of normalized T-cell clonal expansion were also seen in some patients who did not respond. In the 0.1-3.0 mg/kg groups, partial responders had among the lowest normalized peripheral clonal expansion, particularly in CD8+ T cells. On average, CD8+ T cells showed more expanded clones than CD4+ T cells after ivuxolimab. The antigen specificity of the clonally expanded peripheral T cells was not determined.

The germline V gene provides CDR1 LGHNA and CDR2 YSLEER. The CDR3 sequence holds 13 residues, the cysteine and phenylalanine included. Here the CDR3 DNA is all that survives: 39 bases in frame from base 1. The V end loses 1 base and the J end loses 5 bases, and a stretch of 7 bases separates them. Worth noting for this clone: Its antigen is currently not known. No base qualities exist here, and no much larger clone lies one base off it.

For sequencing of the TCRbeta CDR3 region, genomic DNA was extracted from the sorted cells. The immunoSEQ Assay was used for sequencing of TCRbeta CDR3 regions. The immuneACCESS repertoire file appears here via TCRdb, limited to in-frame rearrangements. These files lack a portion of the clones; in checked studies, under half of the deficit traces to unresolved V genes, and the cause of the others is not known. This sample is represented by some 100,000 clones; 84% of them were singletons. The top ten clones comprise roughly 1.1% of the sample. Sequences were derived from CD4+ or CD8+ T cells sorted from blood, sampled in a trial of the OX40 agonist ivuxolimab. This sequence originates from an adult with an advanced solid tumor such as melanoma, head and neck, liver or kidney cancer. Recombination connected TRBV4-3 to TRBJ2-3, with an unclear D gene assignment. The DNA is TGCGCCAGCAGCCAAGTCGTCAAAGATACGCAGTATTTT. It encodes CASSQVVKDTQYF.